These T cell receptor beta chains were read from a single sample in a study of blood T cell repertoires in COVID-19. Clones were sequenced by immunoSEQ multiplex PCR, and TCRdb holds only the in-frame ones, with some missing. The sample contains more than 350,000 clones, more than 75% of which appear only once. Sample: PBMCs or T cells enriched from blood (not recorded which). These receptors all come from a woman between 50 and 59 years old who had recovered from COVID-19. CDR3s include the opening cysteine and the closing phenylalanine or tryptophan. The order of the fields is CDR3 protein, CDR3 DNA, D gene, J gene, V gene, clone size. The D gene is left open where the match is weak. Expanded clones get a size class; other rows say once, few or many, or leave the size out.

CDR3aa: CASKADQPQHF
CDR3nt: TGTGCCAGCAAAGCGGATCAGCCCCAGCATTTT
d_gene: -
j_gene: TRBJ1-5
v_gene: TRBV28
abundance: -

CDR3aa: CASSEARVGYGYTF
CDR3nt: TGTGCCAGCAGTGAAGCGCGGGTGGGTTATGGCTACACCTTC
d_gene: -
j_gene: TRBJ1-2
v_gene: TRBV2
abundance: -

CDR3aa: CAISEARVETQYF
CDR3nt: TGTGCCATCAGTGAGGCCAGGGTGGAGACCCAGTACTTC
d_gene: -
j_gene: TRBJ2-5
v_gene: TRBV10-3
abundance: -

CDR3aa: CASSLGLGLNYEQYF
CDR3nt: TGTGCCAGCAGCTTAGGCCTCGGACTAAACTACGAGCAGTACTTC
d_gene: -
j_gene: TRBJ2-7
v_gene: TRBV13
abundance: few

CDR3aa: CASSLAVGNTIYF
CDR3nt: TGCGCCAGCAGCCTGGCGGTTGGAAACACCATATATTTT
d_gene: -
j_gene: TRBJ1-3
v_gene: TRBV4-1
abundance: -

CDR3aa: CATSEPTGMDRDTQYF
CDR3nt: TGTGCCACCAGTGAACCGACAGGGATGGACCGGGATACGCAGTATTTT
d_gene: TRBD1
j_gene: TRBJ2-3
v_gene: TRBV24-1
abundance: -

CDR3aa: CAWSDVWGVLNSPLHF
CDR3nt: TGTGCCTGGAGTGACGTGTGGGGAGTTCTAAATTCACCCCTCCACTTT
d_gene: -
j_gene: TRBJ1-6
v_gene: TRBV30
abundance: -

CDR3aa: CASSPGGLSGYTF
CDR3nt: TGTGCCAGCAGCCCAGGGGGCTTAAGCGGCTACACCTTC
d_gene: TRBD1
j_gene: TRBJ1-2
v_gene: TRBV7-3
abundance: -

CDR3aa: CSVSQGYGYTF
CDR3nt: TGCAGCGTATCCCAGGGTTATGGCTACACCTTC
d_gene: -
j_gene: TRBJ1-2
v_gene: TRBV29-1
abundance: -

CDR3aa: CASSARTGPGLGSLHF
CDR3nt: TGTGCCAGCAGCGCAAGGACAGGGCCGGGGCTTGGCTCCCTCCACTTT
d_gene: TRBD1
j_gene: TRBJ1-6
v_gene: TRBV11-2
abundance: once

CDR3aa: CASSERTDSSYNSPLHF
CDR3nt: TGCGCCAGCAGTGAGAGGACAGATAGCTCCTATAATTCACCCCTCCACTTT
d_gene: -
j_gene: TRBJ1-6
v_gene: TRBV10-1
abundance: -

CDR3aa: CASSSQGSYGYTF
CDR3nt: TGTGCCAGTAGTTCCCAGGGGTCCTATGGCTACACCTTC
d_gene: -
j_gene: TRBJ1-2
v_gene: TRBV19
abundance: -

CDR3aa: CASSMAVIKPSGNTIYF
CDR3nt: TGTGCCAGCAGCATGGCGGTTATTAAGCCCTCTGGAAACACCATATATTTT
d_gene: -
j_gene: TRBJ1-3
v_gene: TRBV5-6
abundance: -

CDR3aa: CSATRDSQQAFF
CDR3nt: TGCAGCGCTACTAGGGACAGCCAACAAGCTTTCTTT
d_gene: TRBD1
j_gene: TRBJ1-1
v_gene: TRBV29-1
abundance: -

CDR3aa: CASDPDNSRGEQYF
CDR3nt: TGTGCCAGCGACCCGGACAACTCCCGGGGGGAGCAGTACTTC
d_gene: -
j_gene: TRBJ2-7
v_gene: TRBV21-1
abundance: -

CDR3aa: CASSLYTGGGEKLFF
CDR3nt: TGTGCCAGCAGTTTATATACCGGAGGTGGTGAAAAACTGTTTTTT
d_gene: -
j_gene: TRBJ1-4
v_gene: TRBV28
abundance: -

CDR3aa: CASSLGGRTEQFF
CDR3nt: TGTGCCAGCAGCCTGGGAGGTAGGACAGAGCAGTTCTTC
d_gene: -
j_gene: TRBJ2-1
v_gene: TRBV5-6
abundance: -

CDR3aa: CASSKLTANNEQFF
CDR3nt: TGTGCCAGCAGCAAACTGACAGCCAACAATGAGCAGTTCTTC
d_gene: -
j_gene: TRBJ2-1
v_gene: TRBV21-1
abundance: -

CDR3aa: CATSGDRVGNTIYF
CDR3nt: TGTGCCACCAGTGGTGACAGGGTTGGAAACACCATATATTTT
d_gene: TRBD1
j_gene: TRBJ1-3
v_gene: TRBV24-1
abundance: -

CDR3aa: CASTGGQASREQFF
CDR3nt: TGTGCCAGCACCGGGGGACAGGCCTCCCGTGAGCAGTTCTTC
d_gene: TRBD1
j_gene: TRBJ2-1
v_gene: TRBV28
abundance: -

CDR3aa: CASSLGLAGNRDNEQFF
CDR3nt: TGCGCCAGCAGCCTTGGACTAGCGGGCAACAGAGACAATGAGCAGTTCTTC
d_gene: TRBD2
j_gene: TRBJ2-1
v_gene: TRBV5-1
abundance: few

CDR3aa: CASSLDTGIYGYTF
CDR3nt: TGTGCCAGCAGCCTCGACACAGGAATATATGGCTACACCTTC
d_gene: -
j_gene: TRBJ1-2
v_gene: TRBV6-2/TRBV6-3
abundance: few

CDR3aa: CASSLRRGHGYTF
CDR3nt: TGTGCCAGCAGCTTACGGAGGGGGCATGGCTACACCTTC
d_gene: TRBD1
j_gene: TRBJ1-2
v_gene: TRBV7-8
abundance: -

CDR3aa: CASIAAGGDTGELFF
CDR3nt: TGTGCCAGCATCGCCGCCGGAGGGGACACCGGGGAGCTGTTTTTT
d_gene: -
j_gene: TRBJ2-2
v_gene: TRBV5-5
abundance: -

CDR3aa: CASSPGRENYGYTF
CDR3nt: TGTGCCAGCTCACCGGGGAGGGAGAACTATGGCTACACCTTC
d_gene: -
j_gene: TRBJ1-2
v_gene: TRBV18
abundance: -

CDR3aa: CASSIGGGVGAFF
CDR3nt: TGTGCCAGTAGTATAGGTGGCGGTGTGGGAGCTTTCTTT
d_gene: -
j_gene: TRBJ1-1
v_gene: TRBV19
abundance: -

CDR3aa: CASSSNSGFYEQYF
CDR3nt: TGTGCCAGCAGCTCAAACTCAGGGTTCTACGAGCAGTACTTC
d_gene: -
j_gene: TRBJ2-7
v_gene: TRBV11-2
abundance: -

CDR3aa: CASSLPAGYEQFF
CDR3nt: TGTGCCAGCAGCTTACCTGCGGGCTATGAGCAGTTCTTC
d_gene: -
j_gene: TRBJ2-1
v_gene: TRBV7-9
abundance: -

CDR3aa: CASSFPGRSAFF
CDR3nt: TGTGCCAGCAGTTTTCCAGGGCGTTCAGCTTTCTTT
d_gene: -
j_gene: TRBJ1-1
v_gene: TRBV12-3/TRBV12-4
abundance: -

CDR3aa: CASSPMGQGISEAFF
CDR3nt: TGCGCCAGCAGCCCCATGGGACAGGGAATATCGGAAGCTTTCTTT
d_gene: TRBD1
j_gene: TRBJ1-1
v_gene: TRBV4-1
abundance: -

CDR3aa: CAISVGGLGTEAFF
CDR3nt: TGTGCCATCAGTGTTGGAGGGTTGGGCACTGAAGCTTTCTTT
d_gene: -
j_gene: TRBJ1-1
v_gene: TRBV10-3
abundance: -

CDR3aa: CASSSGGPFEGQFF
CDR3nt: TGCGCCAGCAGCTCGGGGGGGCCATTCGAAGGGCAGTTCTTC
d_gene: TRBD2
j_gene: TRBJ2-1
v_gene: TRBV5-1
abundance: -

CDR3aa: CASSQETGLRMYYGYTF
CDR3nt: TGCGCCAGCAGCCAAGAAACCGGGTTAAGGATGTACTATGGCTACACCTTC
d_gene: -
j_gene: TRBJ1-2
v_gene: TRBV4-1
abundance: -

CDR3aa: CSVVTGRMNTEAFF
CDR3nt: TGCAGCGTTGTAACAGGGAGAATGAACACTGAAGCTTTCTTT
d_gene: -
j_gene: TRBJ1-1
v_gene: TRBV29-1
abundance: -

CDR3aa: CASSLRGTGGRTNEKLFF
CDR3nt: TGTGCCAGCAGTTTAAGGGGGACCGGGGGGCGAACTAATGAAAAACTGTTTTTT
d_gene: -
j_gene: TRBJ1-4
v_gene: TRBV27
abundance: -